This T cell receptor (beta chain) was recovered during a study of regulatory T cells in long-lasting Graves disease. Overall study: The study counted Graves' disease as persistent given over 5 years of antithyroid drugs and positive TSH receptor antibodies.

Time point in this sample: persistent/refractory GD, antithyroid drugs over 5 years with positive TRAb. PBMCs provided the RNA from which the TCR library was made. General study points: Public clonotype sharing was higher in persistent than newly diagnosed patients. Favored gene segments in persistent disease were TRBV28, TRBJ1-2 and TRBJ2-5. No thyroid tissue was studied; the work used peripheral blood only.

The J segment lost 5 bases and the V segment lost 3 bases, leaving 12 bases of the junction unmatched. The CDR3 is made up of 16 amino acids. Germline V gene data show CDR1 as LGHNA and CDR2 as YSLEER. Both iRepertoire HTBI primers and Arm-PCR of CDR3 regions were used to build the TCR beta libraries. Each CDR3 protein gets one entry after TCRdb re-called the multiplex PCR reads with MiXCR. The data hold about 290,000 distinct CDR3 sequences, with 22% observed a single time. As regards this clonotype: Its antigen is not known.

This rearrangement joins TRBV4-3 to TRBJ2-5; 7 bases line up with TRBD2. The sample was peripheral blood mononuclear cells (PBMCs), taken when the disease was refractory, from a patient treated with antithyroid drugs. The receptor's source is a female donor with Graves disease. The chain's CDR3 is CASSQYLDGRLETQYF. CDR3 nucleotide sequence: TGCGCCAGCAGCCAGTACTTAGACGGGAGGCTGGAGACCCAGTACTTC.